A selection of T cell receptor beta chains follows, all from one sample in a study of beta chain features in type 1 diabetes. The protocol was immunoSEQ multiplex PCR, while the TCRdb copy is restricted to in-frame clones and leaves out a portion. The sample lists 40,000 to 50,000 clones, around 63% occurring once. Sequenced material: Tregs from blood. These receptors came from a man aged 25-45 years with type 1 diabetes. Some clones in this sample may be carry-over from other donors' samples. CDR3s include the opening cysteine and the closing phenylalanine or tryptophan. A D gene is named only where the DNA matches it firmly. Clone size is shown for a subset of rows, as once, few, many or a class of expanded clone.

clone_size,d_call,v_call,j_call,cdr3_aa,cdr3_nt
once,.,TRBV18,TRBJ2-2,CASSPPSFTGELFF,TGTGCCAGCTCACCACCTTCGTTCACCGGGGAGCTGTTTTTT
.,.,TRBV4-3,TRBJ2-7,CASSQDTGFYEQYF,TGCGCCAGCAGCCAAGATACGGGGTTTTACGAGCAGTACTTC
.,TRBD1,TRBV7-8,TRBJ2-5,CASSVKTGSRETQYF,TGTGCCAGCAGCGTAAAGACAGGGAGTAGGGAGACCCAGTACTTC
.,.,TRBV7-8,TRBJ1-5,CASSLSRNQPQHF,TGTGCCAGCAGCTTGTCGCGGAATCAGCCCCAGCATTTT
.,.,TRBV28,TRBJ1-2,CASSFGSYGYTF,TGTGCCAGCAGTTTTGGTAGTTATGGCTACACCTTC
.,TRBD1,TRBV5-1,TRBJ2-3,CASSVTGTDTQYF,TGCGCCAGCAGCGTGACAGGGACAGATACGCAGTATTTT
.,TRBD2,TRBV10-3,TRBJ2-5,CAISLAGQETQYF,TGTGCCATCAGCTTAGCGGGTCAAGAGACCCAGTACTTC
.,TRBD1,TRBV7-9,TRBJ1-1,CASSLAQGRTEAFF,TGTGCCAGCAGCTTAGCACAGGGGAGGACTGAAGCTTTCTTT
.,TRBD1,TRBV7-6,TRBJ2-5,CASSLAGTVQETQYF,TGTGCCAGCAGCTTAGCAGGGACAGTTCAAGAGACCCAGTACTTC
.,TRBD2,TRBV7-8,TRBJ2-7,CASSSPGTSGSYEQYF,TGTGCCAGCAGCTCGCCCGGGACTAGCGGCTCCTACGAGCAGTACTTC
.,TRBD2,TRBV4-2,TRBJ2-1,CASSPSGGIYNEQFF,TGTGCCAGCAGCCCTAGCGGGGGAATCTACAATGAGCAGTTCTTC
.,TRBD1,TRBV2,TRBJ2-1,CASSGQVGYNEQFF,TGTGCCAGCAGCGGACAGGTCGGCTACAATGAGCAGTTCTTC
.,.,TRBV5-1,TRBJ1-1,CASSLWEMNTEAFF,TGCGCCAGCAGCTTGTGGGAGATGAACACTGAAGCTTTCTTT
.,.,TRBV18,TRBJ1-5,CASSPRRSNQPQHF,TGTGCCAGCTCACCCCGCAGGAGCAATCAGCCCCAGCATTTT
.,.,TRBV5-8,TRBJ2-6,CASSFFQGPSGANVLTF,TGTGCCAGCAGCTTTTTTCAGGGTCCCTCTGGGGCCAACGTCCTGACTTTC
.,TRBD1,TRBV5-6,TRBJ1-4,CASSIRGQTYEKLFF,TGTGCCAGCAGCATCCGGGGACAGACATATGAAAAACTGTTTTTT
.,.,TRBV11-2,TRBJ2-7,CASSLGSRTAFTYEQYF,TGTGCCAGCAGCTTAGGTAGCAGGACAGCCTTTACCTACGAGCAGTACTTC
few,.,TRBV18,TRBJ2-7,CASSPSEGAYEQYF,TGTGCCAGCTCTCCAAGTGAGGGCGCCTACGAGCAGTACTTC
.,.,TRBV6-5,TRBJ1-1,CASSYSKTGNTEAFF,TGTGCCAGCAGTTACTCGAAAACAGGGAACACTGAAGCTTTCTTT
.,.,TRBV27,TRBJ2-7,CASSLSPGYYEQYF,TGTGCCAGCAGTTTATCCCCAGGGTACTACGAGCAGTACTTC
few,TRBD1,TRBV4-1,TRBJ2-5,CASSQNLPGGAGFQETQYF,TGCGCCAGCAGCCAAAACCTTCCAGGGGGCGCAGGGTTCCAAGAGACCCAGTACTTC
.,TRBD2,TRBV11-2,TRBJ2-1,CASSEARTSGVTEQFF,TGTGCCAGCAGCGAAGCTCGGACTAGCGGGGTTACTGAGCAGTTCTTC
.,.,TRBV9,TRBJ2-5,CASSVGLAVVAPETQYF,TGTGCCAGCAGCGTAGGGTTAGCTGTGGTTGCTCCGGAGACCCAGTACTTC
.,TRBD2,TRBV11-1,TRBJ2-3,CASSLGLAGGPDTQYF,TGTGCCAGCAGCCTCGGACTAGCGGGGGGGCCAGATACGCAGTATTTT
few,.,TRBV6-5,TRBJ1-5,CASGGEFNQPQHF,TGTGCCAGCGGGGGGGAATTCAATCAGCCCCAGCATTTT
few,TRBD1,TRBV5-1,TRBJ2-7,CASSPAPGQFYEQYF,TGCGCCAGCAGCCCCGCCCCGGGACAGTTCTACGAGCAGTACTTC
.,TRBD2,TRBV4-1,TRBJ2-3,CASSQRGPGLAGADTQYF,TGCGCCAGCAGCCAACGAGGCCCGGGACTAGCGGGAGCAGATACGCAGTATTTT
.,.,TRBV2,TRBJ2-3,CASSVPGVTDTQYF,TGTGCCAGCAGTGTACCGGGGGTCACAGATACGCAGTATTTT
.,TRBD1,TRBV6-5,TRBJ1-6,CASSYQTGFHSPLHF,TGTGCCAGCAGTTACCAGACAGGGTTTCACTCACCCCTCCACTTT
few,.,TRBV6-6,TRBJ2-5,CASSYSTGGGTQYF,TGTGCCAGCAGTTACTCGACTGGGGGAGGGACCCAGTACTTC
.,TRBD1,TRBV7-9,TRBJ2-7,CASSPIPGQTDSYEQYF,TGTGCCAGCAGCCCGATCCCGGGACAGACTGACTCCTACGAGCAGTACTTC
.,.,TRBV7-6,TRBJ2-7,CASSLSTSSYEQYF,TGTGCCAGCAGCTTGTCGACATCCTCCTACGAGCAGTACTTC
.,.,TRBV10-3,TRBJ2-2,CAIRRPALANTGELFF,TGTGCCATCAGGAGGCCAGCGCTTGCGAACACCGGGGAGCTGTTTTTT
.,.,TRBV5-4,TRBJ2-5,CASSLGGYQETQYF,TGTGCCAGCAGCTTAGGAGGTTATCAAGAGACCCAGTACTTC
.,TRBD1,TRBV7-9,TRBJ2-5,CASSHAGGGETQYF,TGTGCCAGCAGCCATGCAGGGGGCGGAGAGACCCAGTACTTC
few,.,TRBV6-1,TRBJ2-1,CASGFSGNSYNEQFF,TGTGCCAGCGGATTTAGCGGAAACTCCTACAATGAGCAGTTCTTC
few,.,TRBV19,TRBJ2-7,CASRGAYEQYF,TGTGCCAGTAGGGGAGCCTACGAGCAGTACTTC
.,TRBD1,TRBV9,TRBJ1-6,CASSPGDRGESPLHF,TGTGCCAGCAGCCCTGGGGACAGGGGAGAGTCACCCCTCCACTTT
.,.,TRBV29-1,TRBJ2-3,CSLVGGLTDTQYF,TGCAGCCTCGTCGGGGGTCTCACAGATACGCAGTATTTT
.,TRBD1,TRBV29-1,TRBJ2-7,CSVEEKGARAYEQYF,TGCAGCGTTGAAGAAAAGGGGGCAAGGGCCTACGAGCAGTACTTC
.,TRBD1,TRBV14,TRBJ2-5,CASRGTGRETQYF,TGTGCCAGCAGGGGGACAGGAAGAGAGACCCAGTACTTC
.,TRBD1,TRBV5-6,TRBJ2-7,CASSLGQGFSYEQYF,TGTGCCAGCAGCTTGGGACAGGGGTTCTCCTACGAGCAGTACTTC
.,TRBD2,TRBV18,TRBJ2-5,CASSPISGGKETQYF,TGTGCCAGCTCACCAATTAGCGGGGGAAAAGAGACCCAGTACTTC
few,TRBD1,TRBV5-6,TRBJ2-3,CASSAAGTGGRDTQYF,TGTGCCAGCAGCGCAGCGGGGACAGGGGGCCGGGATACGCAGTATTTT
.,TRBD2,TRBV19,TRBJ2-5,CASSIGGGLETQYF,TGTGCCAGTAGTATCGGCGGGGGGTTAGAGACCCAGTACTTC
.,.,TRBV5-1,TRBJ1-1,CASSLALGNTEAFF,TGCGCCAGCAGCTTGGCCCTAGGGAACACTGAAGCTTTCTTT
.,.,TRBV29-1,TRBJ2-7,CSVMASSYEQYF,TGCAGCGTGATGGCAAGCTCCTACGAGCAGTACTTC
.,TRBD2,TRBV15,TRBJ2-1,CATSVGLGGGNEQFF,TGTGCCACCAGCGTGGGCCTTGGCGGGGGCAATGAGCAGTTCTTC
.,.,TRBV28,TRBJ1-2,CASSLAGWDYGYTF,TGTGCCAGCAGTTTAGCGGGGTGGGACTATGGCTACACCTTC
.,.,TRBV7-3,TRBJ1-2,CASSLNPGMDGYTF,TGTGCCAGCAGCTTAAATCCAGGGATGGATGGCTACACCTTC
.,.,TRBV5-1,TRBJ2-1,CASSLGPGGGNEQFF,TGCGCCAGCAGCTTGGGGCCAGGGGGAGGCAATGAGCAGTTCTTC
.,.,TRBV27,TRBJ1-6,CASSALRGPLHF,TGTGCCAGCAGTGCACTTAGGGGGCCCCTCCACTTT
once,TRBD2,TRBV6-5,TRBJ2-2,CASRASGGSTGELFF,TGTGCCAGCAGGGCTAGCGGGGGTTCCACGGGGGAGCTGTTTTTT
.,.,TRBV4-3,TRBJ1-1,CASSQVGQNTEAFF,TGCGCCAGCAGCCAAGTGGGACAGAACACTGAAGCTTTCTTT